The 3 T cell receptor beta chains below all came from one sample that was sequenced in a study of a mutant IDH1 vaccine in newly diagnosed glioma. Their specific antigens are unknown. Time point noted: week 23, last vaccination. What each vaccine dose contained was 300 ug of mutant IDH1 20-mer peptide, accompanied by topical imiquimod. Only in-frame clones appear in the TCRdb table, and some are missing; sequencing was by immunoSEQ multiplex PCR. The repertoire consists of around 40,000 clones, with about 88% occurring once and the leading ten covering 2% to 2.5%. The sequencing used PBMCs, collected from a glioma patient whose treatment included an IDH1 peptide vaccine. These TCRs come from a woman between 18 and 29 years old with glioma. Some clones in this sample may be carry-over from other donors' samples.

This chain connects TRBV7-6 to TRBJ2-7; D not certain. This CDR3 spans 15 amino acids. Germline V gene lookup returns CDR1 SGHVS and CDR2 FNYEAQ. The germline V and J ends were trimmed by 3 bases and 0 bases, with 12 bases remaining between them. The CDR3 region has the DNA TGTGCCAGCAGCTTGGGCCAAGGAGTCTCCTACGAGCAGTACTTC. Amino acids: CASSLGQGVSYEQYF.

The chain joins TRBV7-9 to TRBJ2-2; maybe TRBD2 (7 bases). The V gene lost 5 bases and the J gene lost 2 bases, with 18 bases spanning the gap. The CDR3 sequence is 17 residues long. Germline CDR1 and CDR2: SEHNR and FQNEAQ (reference sequence). The CDR3 reads CASSGGRGKRNTGELFF. DNA for the CDR3: TGTGCCAGCAGCGGGGGGAGGGGGAAGAGAAACACCGGGGAGCTGTTTTTT. Full variable domain (rest looked up from reference TRBV7-9 and TRBJ2-2): DTGVSQNPRHKITKRGQNVTFRCDPISEHNRLYWYRQTLGQGPEFLTYFQNEAQLEKSRLLSDRFSAERPKGSFSTLEIQRTEQGDSAMYLCASSGGRGKRNTGELFFGEGSRLTVL.

V and J are TRBV5-1 and TRBJ2-1, with D possibly being TRBD2 (5 bases). This CDR3 is built from 15 residues. The germline V gene has CDR1 SGHRS and CDR2 YFSETQ. V lost 2 bases and J lost 3, with 12 bases in between. CDR3 protein: CASSFFGIDYNEQFF. In DNA, the CDR3 is TGCGCCAGCAGCTTTTTCGGGATTGACTACAATGAGCAGTTCTTC.